This entry describes one T cell receptor (beta chain). The data were taken from a study of blood T cell repertoires in COVID-19. Across the study: Sample material is recorded as cDNA or gDNA derived from T cells, B-cell-depleted T cells, or PBMCs.

As handled by the study authors: Amplification of reference gene primers was used by the study to estimate nucleated cell counts. Produced via immunoSEQ multiplex PCR; TCRdb's table is partial and in-frame only. V and J calls plus clone size are reproduced from that table; the DNA served to infer D and trimming. The table has roughly 230,000 clones, around 82% seen once; the top ten hold roughly 3.1%. Individuals aged roughly 18 to 90 years were recruited from approximately 24 US areas. Participants' reported clinical history set cohort assignment. Specimen: PBMCs or T cells enriched from blood (not recorded which). This sequence originates from a man over 45 who had recovered from COVID-19.

CDR3 protein: CASSLEVDTEAFF. The CDR3 DNA sequence: TGCGCCAGCAGTCTGGAGGTGGACACTGAAGCTTTCTTT. This rearrangement joins TRBV5-1 to TRBJ1-1; D not resolved. The germline V gene encodes CDR1 SGHRS and CDR2 YFSETQ. Trimming left V 5 bases short and J 3 bases short, with 11 bases between. The CDR3 sequence is 13 residues long.